This TCR beta chain is drawn from a study of cytomegalovirus exposure and HLA in healthy donors. J lost 9 bases, V lost 3 bases, and 12 bases had no gene match. Germline V gene lookup returns CDR1 KGHSH and CDR2 LQKENI. The CDR3 runs to 16 residues. This clone was observed a handful of times. Its antigen is unknown. The study ran its PCR with 60 Vbeta and 13 Jbeta primers. Only in-frame clones appear in the TCRdb table, and some are missing; sequencing was by immunoSEQ multiplex PCR. This sample has roughly 120,000 clones, with over 60% found just once. Whole-study results and caveats: Accurate predictions that matched the HLA-A and HLA-B alleles of most subjects were reportedly made from TCR beta sequences.

This clonotype was obtained from a young woman in good health and CMV-seropositive. The rearrangement links TRBV18 to TRBJ2-5, with TRBD2 matching over 11 bases. Sequenced material: PBMCs. Here the CDR3 DNA reads TGTGCCAGCTCACCTTCTAGCGGGAGGCCCCAGAAGGCCCAGTACTTC. This translates into CASSPSSGRPQKAQYF.